Listed below are T cell receptor beta chains from one sample, sequenced in a study of cytomegalovirus exposure and HLA in healthy donors. Produced via immunoSEQ multiplex PCR; TCRdb's table is partial and in-frame only. The table shows about 200,000 clones, with approximately 86% occurring only once. The sequenced sample consisted of PBMCs. These receptors came from a woman aged 30 to 39 in good health and CMV-seronegative. Each CDR3 is given with its conserved first and last residue. D genes are given only for firm matches. Where a row states a size, it is once, few, many or the class of an expanded clone; other rows omit it.

v_call: TRBV6-4
j_call: TRBJ2-2
d_call: .
clone_size: .
cdr3_aa: CASRPTNTGELFF
cdr3_nt: TGTGCCAGCAGACCTACGAACACCGGGGAGCTGTTTTTT

v_call: TRBV4-1
j_call: TRBJ2-1
d_call: .
clone_size: .
cdr3_aa: CASSQDQSPYNEQFF
cdr3_nt: TGCGCCAGCAGCCAAGATCAGTCTCCCTACAATGAGCAGTTCTTC

v_call: TRBV6-5
j_call: TRBJ2-7
d_call: .
clone_size: few
cdr3_aa: CASSSNPGLHYEQYF
cdr3_nt: TGTGCCAGCAGTTCCAACCCGGGACTCCACTACGAGCAGTACTTC

v_call: TRBV15
j_call: TRBJ2-7
d_call: TRBD1
clone_size: .
cdr3_aa: CATSREVGQGAREQYF
cdr3_nt: TGTGCCACCAGCAGAGAGGTGGGACAGGGGGCTCGGGAGCAGTACTTC

v_call: TRBV28
j_call: TRBJ1-1
d_call: TRBD1
clone_size: once
cdr3_aa: CASSKTGVNTEAFF
cdr3_nt: TGTGCCAGCAGTAAAACAGGGGTGAACACTGAAGCTTTCTTT

v_call: TRBV28
j_call: TRBJ2-6
d_call: .
clone_size: once
cdr3_aa: CASSLSGAGANVLTF
cdr3_nt: TGTGCCAGCAGTTTATCGGGAGCTGGGGCCAACGTCCTGACTTTC

v_call: TRBV25-1
j_call: TRBJ2-7
d_call: TRBD2
clone_size: .
cdr3_aa: CASSSLQRGSSYEQYF
cdr3_nt: TGTGCCAGCAGTTCCCTCCAGCGGGGAAGCTCCTACGAGCAGTACTTC

v_call: TRBV20-1
j_call: TRBJ2-7
d_call: .
clone_size: .
cdr3_aa: CSARSSYEQYF
cdr3_nt: TGCAGTGCTAGAAGCTCTTACGAGCAGTACTTC

v_call: TRBV6-6
j_call: TRBJ2-2
d_call: .
clone_size: .
cdr3_aa: CASSLVRKTTGELFF
cdr3_nt: TGTGCCAGCAGTCTGGTGCGGAAGACTACCGGGGAGCTGTTTTTT

v_call: TRBV7-9
j_call: TRBJ2-5
d_call: TRBD1
clone_size: .
cdr3_aa: CASQGAGETQYF
cdr3_nt: TGTGCCAGCCAGGGGGCGGGAGAGACCCAGTACTTC

v_call: TRBV28
j_call: TRBJ2-5
d_call: TRBD2
clone_size: .
cdr3_aa: CASSPPGGAGGGETQYF
cdr3_nt: TGTGCCAGCAGTCCCCCGGGCGGAGCGGGAGGTGGAGAGACCCAGTACTTC

v_call: TRBV5-1
j_call: TRBJ2-7
d_call: TRBD1
clone_size: .
cdr3_aa: CASSLYRTGSGEQYF
cdr3_nt: TGCGCCAGCAGCTTATACAGGACAGGGTCCGGCGAGCAGTACTTC

v_call: TRBV28
j_call: TRBJ2-7
d_call: TRBD2
clone_size: .
cdr3_aa: CASSLWTSGRGEQYF
cdr3_nt: TGTGCCAGCAGTTTATGGACTAGCGGGAGGGGCGAGCAGTACTTC

v_call: TRBV6-1
j_call: TRBJ2-7
d_call: TRBD1
clone_size: .
cdr3_aa: CASSDGTGGKDEQYF
cdr3_nt: TGTGCCAGCAGTGACGGGACAGGGGGCAAGGACGAGCAGTACTTC

v_call: TRBV29-1
j_call: TRBJ2-3
d_call: .
clone_size: .
cdr3_aa: CTASGRGPYTDTQYF
cdr3_nt: TGCACTGCAAGCGGGCGGGGGCCATACACAGATACGCAGTATTTT

v_call: TRBV29-1
j_call: TRBJ2-7
d_call: .
clone_size: .
cdr3_aa: CSTSDSGLFEQYF
cdr3_nt: TGCAGCACCTCAGACTCTGGTTTGTTCGAGCAGTACTTC

v_call: TRBV6-5
j_call: TRBJ1-5
d_call: .
clone_size: .
cdr3_aa: CASSYLEGEPQHF
cdr3_nt: TGTGCCAGCAGTTACCTCGAAGGGGAGCCCCAGCATTTT

v_call: TRBV9
j_call: TRBJ2-5
d_call: TRBD2
clone_size: .
cdr3_aa: CASSVGLAENQETQYF
cdr3_nt: TGTGCCAGCAGCGTAGGTCTAGCGGAAAATCAAGAGACCCAGTACTTC

v_call: TRBV6-1
j_call: TRBJ2-7
d_call: .
clone_size: .
cdr3_aa: CASRQLSYEQYF
cdr3_nt: TGTGCCAGCAGACAGCTATCCTACGAGCAGTACTTC

v_call: TRBV29-1
j_call: TRBJ2-7
d_call: .
clone_size: .
cdr3_aa: CSVGRRGRTYEQYF
cdr3_nt: TGCAGCGTTGGAAGGAGGGGCAGGACCTACGAGCAGTACTTC

v_call: TRBV7-9
j_call: TRBJ1-2
d_call: .
clone_size: .
cdr3_aa: CASSFGQANYGYTF
cdr3_nt: TGTGCCAGCAGCTTTGGACAAGCTAACTATGGCTACACCTTC

v_call: TRBV7-8
j_call: TRBJ2-7
d_call: .
clone_size: .
cdr3_aa: CASSLWPPSYEQYF
cdr3_nt: TGTGCCAGCAGCTTATGGCCCCCCTCCTACGAGCAGTACTTC

v_call: TRBV29-1
j_call: TRBJ2-1
d_call: TRBD2
clone_size: .
cdr3_aa: CSVVGWTSGYNEQFF
cdr3_nt: TGCAGCGTTGTGGGATGGACTAGCGGATACAATGAGCAGTTCTTC

v_call: TRBV19
j_call: TRBJ2-7
d_call: .
clone_size: .
cdr3_aa: CASKAGPKGEQYF
cdr3_nt: TGTGCCAGCAAGGCAGGGCCAAAGGGCGAGCAGTACTTC

v_call: TRBV7-9
j_call: TRBJ2-7
d_call: .
clone_size: .
cdr3_aa: CASSLARSLPYEQYF
cdr3_nt: TGTGCCAGCAGCTTAGCCCGATCCCTACCGTACGAGCAGTACTTC

v_call: TRBV5-4
j_call: TRBJ2-1
d_call: TRBD2
clone_size: .
cdr3_aa: CASSPQGGDNEQFF
cdr3_nt: TGTGCCAGCAGCCCCCAGGGAGGGGACAATGAGCAGTTCTTC

v_call: TRBV28
j_call: TRBJ2-2
d_call: .
clone_size: .
cdr3_aa: CASSPSGHQDTGELFF
cdr3_nt: TGTGCCAGCAGCCCCTCGGGACATCAGGACACCGGGGAGCTGTTTTTT

v_call: TRBV6-1
j_call: TRBJ1-1
d_call: .
clone_size: once
cdr3_aa: CASRKGTGGTEAFF
cdr3_nt: TGTGCCAGCCGAAAGGGAACCGGGGGCACTGAAGCTTTCTTT

v_call: TRBV5-1
j_call: TRBJ2-5
d_call: .
clone_size: .
cdr3_aa: CASSLVMRDQETQYF
cdr3_nt: TGCGCCAGCAGCTTGGTAATGAGGGACCAAGAGACCCAGTACTTC

v_call: TRBV27
j_call: TRBJ2-1
d_call: .
clone_size: .
cdr3_aa: CASSPQRVTYNEQFF
cdr3_nt: TGTGCCAGCAGTCCCCAGCGGGTAACTTACAATGAGCAGTTCTTC

v_call: TRBV5-1
j_call: TRBJ2-3
d_call: .
clone_size: .
cdr3_aa: CASTEADTQYF
cdr3_nt: TGCGCCAGCACGGAGGCAGATACGCAGTATTTT

v_call: TRBV29-1
j_call: TRBJ2-7
d_call: .
clone_size: .
cdr3_aa: CSVVFVGKTQYF
cdr3_nt: TGCAGCGTTGTGTTCGTGGGCAAAACTCAGTACTTC

v_call: TRBV2
j_call: TRBJ2-3
d_call: .
clone_size: .
cdr3_aa: CASSRTPGLTADTQYF
cdr3_nt: TGTGCCAGCAGCAGAACACCGGGACTTACTGCAGATACGCAGTATTTT

v_call: TRBV7-9
j_call: TRBJ2-1
d_call: .
clone_size: .
cdr3_aa: CASRDWARNEQFF
cdr3_nt: TGTGCCAGCCGGGACTGGGCTAGGAATGAGCAGTTCTTC

v_call: TRBV2
j_call: TRBJ1-2
d_call: .
clone_size: .
cdr3_aa: CASSELSGTHGYTF
cdr3_nt: TGTGCCAGCAGTGAACTGTCCGGGACTCATGGCTACACCTTC

v_call: TRBV7-9
j_call: TRBJ2-1
d_call: TRBD2
clone_size: .
cdr3_aa: CASSFEAGLNEQFF
cdr3_nt: TGTGCCAGCAGCTTCGAAGCGGGGCTCAATGAGCAGTTCTTC

v_call: TRBV19
j_call: TRBJ2-1
d_call: .
clone_size: few
cdr3_aa: CASSEGLEQFF
cdr3_nt: TGTGCCAGTAGTGAGGGTCTAGAGCAGTTCTTC

v_call: TRBV28
j_call: TRBJ1-5
d_call: .
clone_size: .
cdr3_aa: CASSPGQFYQPQHF
cdr3_nt: TGTGCCAGCAGTCCCGGACAATTTTATCAGCCCCAGCATTTT

v_call: TRBV14
j_call: TRBJ1-5
d_call: .
clone_size: .
cdr3_aa: CASSLASVNSNQPQHF
cdr3_nt: TGTGCCAGCAGCCTCGCTTCGGTCAATAGCAATCAGCCCCAGCATTTT

v_call: TRBV5-6
j_call: TRBJ2-1
d_call: .
clone_size: .
cdr3_aa: CASSLVGRASEQFF
cdr3_nt: TGTGCCAGCAGCTTGGTTGGCAGGGCTAGTGAGCAGTTCTTC

v_call: TRBV4-2
j_call: TRBJ1-1
d_call: .
clone_size: once
cdr3_aa: CASSQGGTAVFAFF
cdr3_nt: TGTGCCAGCAGCCAAGGCGGGACCGCCGTGTTTGCTTTCTTT

v_call: TRBV7-8
j_call: TRBJ2-7
d_call: TRBD2
clone_size: .
cdr3_aa: CASSLEGWGGKAYEQYF
cdr3_nt: TGTGCCAGCAGCTTAGAGGGTTGGGGGGGAAAAGCCTACGAGCAGTACTTC

v_call: TRBV5-1
j_call: TRBJ2-5
d_call: .
clone_size: .
cdr3_aa: CASSSTGPETQYF
cdr3_nt: TGCGCCAGCAGCTCTACAGGGCCAGAGACCCAGTACTTC

v_call: TRBV5-4
j_call: TRBJ2-5
d_call: TRBD2
clone_size: .
cdr3_aa: CASSSGGASSETQYF
cdr3_nt: TGTGCCAGCAGTAGCGGGGGGGCCTCCTCAGAGACCCAGTACTTC

v_call: TRBV4-1
j_call: TRBJ2-3
d_call: .
clone_size: .
cdr3_aa: CASSPRHQSSTDTQYF
cdr3_nt: TGCGCCAGCAGCCCACGACACCAATCTAGCACAGATACGCAGTATTTT

v_call: TRBV7-3
j_call: TRBJ2-3
d_call: TRBD2
clone_size: .
cdr3_aa: CASSATPGLAGRTDTQYF
cdr3_nt: TGTGCCAGCAGCGCGACCCCGGGACTAGCGGGCCGCACAGATACGCAGTATTTT

v_call: TRBV18
j_call: TRBJ1-5
d_call: .
clone_size: once
cdr3_aa: CASSPPDSYNQPQHF
cdr3_nt: TGTGCCAGCTCACCACCTGACAGTTACAATCAGCCCCAGCATTTT

v_call: TRBV19
j_call: TRBJ2-3
d_call: TRBD2
clone_size: .
cdr3_aa: CASSSERGPLDTQYF
cdr3_nt: TGTGCCAGTAGTTCAGAGCGGGGCCCTTTAGATACGCAGTATTTT

v_call: TRBV25-1
j_call: TRBJ2-5
d_call: TRBD2
clone_size: .
cdr3_aa: CASMPAGAQETQYF
cdr3_nt: TGTGCCAGCATGCCAGCGGGAGCCCAAGAGACCCAGTACTTC

v_call: TRBV6-5
j_call: TRBJ2-7
d_call: TRBD1
clone_size: .
cdr3_aa: CASSYTTGREQYF
cdr3_nt: TGTGCCAGCAGCTATACGACAGGGCGCGAGCAGTACTTC

v_call: TRBV6-6
j_call: TRBJ1-1
d_call: .
clone_size: .
cdr3_aa: CASTPGGGDTEAFF
cdr3_nt: TGTGCCAGCACCCCGGGGGGGGGCGACACTGAAGCTTTCTTT

v_call: TRBV18
j_call: TRBJ2-5
d_call: .
clone_size: .
cdr3_aa: CASSPSREGETQYF
cdr3_nt: TGTGCCAGCTCACCATCCAGGGAAGGAGAGACCCAGTACTTC

v_call: TRBV5-1
j_call: TRBJ2-3
d_call: .
clone_size: once
cdr3_aa: CASSSQGITDTQYF
cdr3_nt: TGCGCCAGCAGCTCGCAGGGTATCACAGATACGCAGTATTTT

v_call: TRBV28
j_call: TRBJ1-3
d_call: .
clone_size: few
cdr3_aa: CASSGDRFAGDTIYF
cdr3_nt: TGTGCCAGCAGTGGTGACAGGTTTGCGGGGGACACCATATATTTT

v_call: TRBV12-5
j_call: TRBJ1-1
d_call: TRBD1
clone_size: .
cdr3_aa: CASGMGTASHTEAFF
cdr3_nt: TGTGCTAGTGGCATGGGGACAGCCTCCCACACTGAAGCTTTCTTT